A single sample gave rise to the 21 T cell receptor beta chains below, sequenced in a study of blood T cell repertoires in COVID-19. Measured with immunoSEQ multiplex PCR; TCRdb has only the in-frame clones, and not every one. The repertoire holds roughly 250,000 clones, with 83% as singletons. Sequenced: peripheral blood. The receptors here all came from a human donor in a cohort sampled during active COVID-19.

The V and J genes are TRBV6-5 and TRBJ2-1; 7 nucleotides line up with TRBD2. In germline, CDR1 is MNHEY, CDR2 SVGAGI. The length of the CDR3 is 14 residues. V lost 2 bases, J lost 3 bases, and 1 base stayed unmatched. Here the CDR3 reads CASSYGGSYNEQFF. Written as DNA, the CDR3 is TGTGCCAGCAGTTACGGCGGGAGCTACAATGAGCAGTTCTTC.

This sequence joins TRBV5-5 and TRBJ1-2, with 9 bases matching TRBD1. With V trimmed by 3 bases and J by 6 bases, 3 bases remained unmatched. The CDR3 is made up of 13 amino acids. From germline, CDR1 is SGHKS and CDR2 YYEKEE (reference sequence). The CDR3 reads CASSSRQGDGYTF. CDR3 in DNA: TGTGCCAGCAGCTCGCGACAGGGGGATGGCTACACCTTC. Combining the CDR3 with reference TRBV5-5 and TRBJ1-2 gives the whole variable domain DAGVTQSPTHLIKTRGQQVTLRCSPISGHKSVSWYQQVLGQGPQFIFQYYEKEERGRGNFPDRFSARQFPNYSSELNVNALLLGDSALYLCASSSRQGDGYTFGSGTRLTVV.

As DNA, the CDR3 is TGTGCCAGTAGTATAAGTGGCCTCTACGAGCAGTACTTC. This translates into CASSISGLYEQYF. This chain uses TRBV19 with TRBJ2-7; unclear D gene. The CDR3 runs 13 residues. The germline V gene encodes CDR1 LNHDA and CDR2 SQIVND (reference sequence). Trimming left V 2 bases short and J 3 bases short, with 8 bases between.

The gene calls are TRBV4-1 and TRBJ2-7; D gene uncertain. CDR1 is MGHRA, CDR2 YSYEKL, per germline. The CDR3 is 14 amino acids. Trimming took 0 bases from V and 3 from J, leaving 9 bases between them. The CDR3 loop reads CASSQDPGNYEQYF. In DNA form, the CDR3 reads TGCGCCAGCAGCCAAGATCCGGGTAACTACGAGCAGTACTTC.

This rearrangement joins TRBV3-1 (or the pseudogene TRBV3-2) to TRBJ2-5, with a weak D call TRBD2 (5 bases). The CDR3 is made up of 13 amino acids. Germline CDR1 LGHDT, CDR2 YNNKEL (reference sequence). V shed 2 bases and J shed 5 bases, with 9 bases lying between them. The CDR3 sequence: CASSQTSLETQYF. The CDR3 nucleotides are TGTGCCAGCAGCCAAACTAGTTTGGAGACCCAGTACTTC.

The chain joins TRBV5-1 to TRBJ2-7, with D possibly matching TRBD1 (6 bases). The V end lost 6 bases, the J end lost 3 bases, and 13 bases lay between the germline ends. CDR1 SGHRS and CDR2 YFSETQ come from the germline V gene. The CDR3 contains 13 residues. As DNA, the CDR3 is TGCGCCAGCAAGAGGACAGACCTCTACGAGCAGTACTTC. It yields the protein CASKRTDLYEQYF.

This clone was observed a handful of times. The chain links TRBV14 to TRBJ1-1, with TRBD1 matching over 10 bases. The CDR3 has 13 residues. Trimming took 3 bases from V and 6 from J; bases not matched to a gene: 1. Germline V gives CDR1 SGHDN, CDR2 FVKESK. In nucleotides, the CDR3 is TGTGCCAGCAGCCAGGACAGGGGGGCTGAAGCTTTCTTT. Translating it yields CASSQDRGAEAFF. The full variable domain, completed using reference TRBV14 and TRBJ1-1, is EAGVTQFPSHSVIEKGQTVTLRCDPISGHDNLYWYRRVMGKEIKFLLHFVKESKQDESGMPNNRFLAERTGGTYSTLKVQPAELEDSGVYFCASSQDRGAEAFFGQGTRLTVV.

This clone was picked up a small number of times. This rearrangement joins TRBV5-8 to TRBJ2-3; 9 bases are shared with TRBD2. The V segment lost 2 bases and the J segment 4 bases; nucleotides outside the gene matches: 5. The CDR3 contains 15 residues. Germline lookup yields CDR1 SGHTS and CDR2 YDEGEE. The CDR3 loop reads CASSLGGRAADTQYF. DNA of the CDR3: TGTGCCAGCAGCTTAGGCGGGAGGGCCGCAGATACGCAGTATTTT.

The chain recombines TRBV4-1 with TRBJ1-6; D unclear. V dropped 0 bases and J dropped 15 bases, with 6 bases sitting between them. Per germline, CDR1 MGHRA and CDR2 YSYEKL. CDR3 length equals 11 residues. The DNA of the CDR3 is TGCGCCAGCAGCCAAGATCGGGTCCTCCACTTT. This translates into CASSQDRVLHF.

The CDR3 DNA is TGTGCCAGCAGTTCCCCGGAGGCGGGAGCAGCCGAGCAGTTCTTC. As protein: CASSSPEAGAAEQFF. This rearrangement joins TRBV28 to TRBJ2-1; 7 positions agree with TRBD2. Trimming cost V 4 bases and J 10 bases; bases outside gene matches: 13. The CDR3 spans 15 residues. Germline V lookup: CDR1 MDHEN, CDR2 SYDVKM. Full variable domain (rest looked up from reference TRBV28 and TRBJ2-1): DVKVTQSSRYLVKRTGEKVFLECVQDMDHENMFWYRQDPGLGLRLIYFSYDVKMKEKGDIPEGYSVSREKKERFSLILESASTNQTSMYLCASSSPEAGAAEQFFGPGTRLTVL.

This sequence joins TRBV28 and TRBJ2-7; D is ambiguous. V lost 2 bases and J lost 2, with 7 bases in between. The CDR3 covers 13 residues. CDR1 and CDR2 (germline): MDHEN, SYDVKM. The CDR3 sequence is CASSLGRTYEQYF. In nucleotides, the CDR3 is TGTGCCAGCAGTTTAGGCAGAACCTACGAGCAGTACTTC.

The CDR3: CATSTGGRSLYEQYF. The CDR3 coding sequence is TGTGCCACCAGCACAGGGGGCCGGTCCTTATACGAGCAGTACTTC. The rearrangement joins TRBV15 to TRBJ2-7, with 8 bases identical to TRBD1. J lost 4 bases, V lost 4 bases, and 9 bases had no gene match. Germline CDR1 is LNHNV and CDR2 is YYDKDF (reference sequence). The CDR3 spans 15 residues.

This sequence joins TRBV14 and TRBJ2-1, with 7 bases matching TRBD2. V shed 1 base, J shed 8 bases, and the junction held 2 bases outside the gene matches. The CDR3 totals 13 residues. Germline CDR1 is SGHDN and CDR2 is FVKESK. Here the CDR3 reads CASSQGGGYEQFF. The CDR3 DNA is TGTGCCAGCAGCCAAGGCGGGGGTTATGAGCAGTTCTTC.

The gene calls are TRBV13 and TRBJ1-2; a weak D match, TRBD1 (6 bases). Germline V gives CDR1 PRHDT, CDR2 FYEKMQ (reference sequence). Trimming removed 4 bases from V and 4 bases from J, with 10 bases in between. The CDR3 loop spans 13 amino acids. CDR3 sequence (DNA): TGTGCCAGCAGCTCGCGGACAGTCTATGGCTACACCTTC. The encoded protein is CASSSRTVYGYTF. Together with reference TRBV13 and TRBJ1-2, the CDR3 gives the full variable domain: AAGVIQSPRHLIKEKRETATLKCYPIPRHDTVYWYQQGPGQDPQFLISFYEKMQSDKGSIPDRFSAQQFSDYHSELNMSSLELGDSALYFCASSSRTVYGYTFGSGTRLTVV.

This sequence joins TRBV28 and TRBJ2-5; 8 positions match TRBD2. The CDR3 sequence is 16 residues long. Germline CDR1 MDHEN, CDR2 SYDVKM. V lost 2 bases and J lost 0; bases outside the gene matches: 5. Here the CDR3 reads CASSLLGGGYQETQYF. The CDR3 nucleotides are TGTGCCAGCAGTTTACTAGGCGGGGGGTACCAAGAGACCCAGTACTTC.

The chain couples TRBV5-6 to TRBJ1-6, with D perhaps TRBD1 (5 bases). The germline V gene encodes CDR1 SGHDT and CDR2 YYEEEE. Trimming removed 1 base at V and 5 bases at J, with 7 bases between. The CDR3 consists of 14 residues. The CDR3 nucleotides read TGTGCCAGCAGCTTGAAGGGGAATAATTCACCCCTCCACTTT. Amino acid sequence: CASSLKGNNSPLHF.

The V gene is TRBV5-6, the J gene TRBJ1-1; D is uncertain. V lost 2 bases and J 0 bases, leaving 8 bases between the germline ends. The CDR3 consists of 14 residues. Germline loops: CDR1 SGHDT, CDR2 YYEEEE. CDR3 DNA: TGTGCCAGCAGCTTCGGACTGCTGAACACTGAAGCTTTCTTT. It encodes CASSFGLLNTEAFF.

The rearrangement joins TRBV10-2 to TRBJ1-1, with 11 bases lining up with TRBD1. CDR1 WSHSY and CDR2 SAAADI come from the germline V gene. V was pared by 6 bases and J by 6 bases, with 6 bases of the junction left unmatched. This CDR3 spans 14 amino acids. This CDR3 is CASSHGQGAAEAFF. CDR3 in DNA: TGCGCCAGCAGCCACGGACAGGGGGCCGCTGAAGCTTTCTTT.

This clone was counted a single time. This chain joins TRBV5-6 and TRBJ2-7; D may be TRBD2 (6 bases). The germline CDR1 and CDR2 sequences are SGHDT and YYEEEE. Trimming stripped 0 bases from V and 3 bases from J, with 10 bases between. This CDR3 comprises 14 residues. Here the CDR3 DNA reads TGTGCCAGCAGCTTGGGACTAGGGGTCTACGAGCAGTACTTC. This encodes CASSLGLGVYEQYF. Supplemented by reference TRBV5-6 and TRBJ2-7, the full variable domain reads DAGVTQSPTHLIKTRGQQVTLRCSPKSGHDTVSWYQQALGQGPQFIFQYYEEEERQRGNFPDRFSGHQFPNYSSELNVNALLLGDSALYLCASSLGLGVYEQYFGPGTRLTVT.

About this clone itself: The sample holds other DNA sequences that translate to the same CDR3. The chain is built from TRBV18 and TRBJ2-5; the D is unclear. V was shortened by 0 bases and J by 4 bases, with 6 bases between the two germline ends. The CDR3 runs 13 residues. Germline assignment: CDR1 KGHSH and CDR2 LQKENI. CDR3 sequence reads: CASSPPNGETQYF. The CDR3 nucleotides read TGTGCCAGCTCACCACCGAACGGAGAGACCCAGTACTTC. Based on the CDR3 plus reference TRBV18 and TRBJ2-5, the full variable domain is NAGVMQNPRHLVRRRGQEARLRCSPMKGHSHVYWYRQLPEEGLKFMVYLQKENIIDESGMPKERFSAEFPKEGPSILRIQQVVRGDSAAYFCASSPPNGETQYFGPGTRLLVL.

The chain employs TRBV27 and TRBJ2-7; possible D gene TRBD2, 6 bases. The germline V gene has CDR1 MNHEY and CDR2 SMNVEV (reference sequence). V was clipped by 0 bases and J by 0 bases, with 18 bases between them. This CDR3 region has 18 residues. CDR3 nucleotides: TGTGCCAGCAGTTTATCGATCCCCCTCCGGGACTCCTCCTACGAGCAGTACTTC. This sequence encodes CASSLSIPLRDSSYEQYF.